The next 27 T cell receptor beta chains were all read from a single sample in a study of cytomegalovirus exposure and HLA in healthy donors. In the PCR, 60 Vbeta and 13 Jbeta primers were used. The data were produced by immunoSEQ multiplex PCR, yet TCRdb's version contains in-frame clones alone and is incomplete. This sample's clone table lists 65,000 to 95,000 clones. The sequenced material came from PBMCs. The receptors derive from a female donor in good health and CMV-seropositive.

The CDR3 reads CASSVTGGNYGYTF. The CDR3 nucleotides read TGTGCCAGCAGTGTGACAGGGGGCAACTATGGCTACACCTTC. The chain links TRBV27 to TRBJ1-2; 10 bases map to TRBD1. After removal of 5 bases from V and 2 bases from J, the junction contained 2 bases not matched to a gene. The length of the CDR3 is 14 residues. CDR1 and CDR2 (germline): MNHEY, SMNVEV (reference sequence).

V is TRBV5-1 and J is TRBJ1-6; 9 bases align to TRBD1. In germline, CDR1 is SGHRS, CDR2 YFSETQ. Trimming at V came to 0 bases and at J to 6 bases, leaving 13 bases not matched to a gene. This CDR3 comprises 19 residues. The CDR3 loop is CASSLGTGGSRQVNSPLHF. CDR3 coding DNA: TGCGCCAGCAGCTTGGGTACAGGGGGCTCCAGGCAAGTTAATTCACCCCTCCACTTT. The variable domain in full, completed from reference TRBV5-1 and TRBJ1-6, reads KAGVTQTPRYLIKTRGQQVTLSCSPISGHRSVSWYQQTPGQGLQFLFEYFSETQRNKGNFPGRFSGRQFSNSRSEMNVSTLELGDSALYLCASSLGTGGSRQVNSPLHFGNGTRLTVT.

The chain has TRBV28 and TRBJ2-6; D is perhaps TRBD1 (5 bases). The V end lost 4 bases, the J end lost 0 bases, and 16 bases lay between the germline ends. CDR3 length equals 18 residues. Looked up from germline, CDR1 is MDHEN and CDR2 is SYDVKM. The CDR3 DNA is TGTGCCAGCAGTTCACACGTAACAGGATCCTCTGGGGCCAACGTCCTGACTTTC. This sequence encodes CASSSHVTGSSGANVLTF.

The chain joins TRBV19 to TRBJ1-6; unclear D gene. CDR3 length: 13 amino acids. Trimming shortened V by 2 bases and J by 10 bases, and 9 bases separated the two germline ends. The germline V gene encodes CDR1 LNHDA and CDR2 SQIVND (reference sequence). The chain's CDR3 is CASSIRERSPLHF. CDR3 DNA: TGTGCCAGTAGTATAAGGGAGCGATCACCCCTCCACTTT.

This chain joins TRBV18 and TRBJ2-6; D possibly corresponds to TRBD1 (6 bases). Germline V gene lookup returns CDR1 KGHSH and CDR2 LQKENI. V lost 3 bases, J lost 3 bases, and 15 bases lay in between. The CDR3 runs to 17 residues. CDR3 loop: CASSPPGHSYGANVLTF. The CDR3 DNA reads as TGTGCCAGCTCACCTCCGGGACACTCCTATGGGGCCAACGTCCTGACTTTC.

The chain recombines TRBV25-1 with TRBJ2-5, with 7 bases fitting TRBD1. This CDR3 has 14 residues. With V trimmed by 3 bases and J by 2 bases, 3 bases remained unmatched. Germline V gives CDR1 MGHDK, CDR2 SYGVNS. As DNA, the CDR3 is TGTGCCAGCAGTGAGAGGGACAGACAAGAGACCCAGTACTTC. The encoded protein is CASSERDRQETQYF.

The chain carries TRBV19 and TRBJ2-1, with 7 bases matching TRBD1. The CDR3 sequence is 15 residues long. V lost 5 bases, J lost 7 bases, and 11 bases stayed unmatched. In germline, CDR1 is LNHDA, CDR2 SQIVND (reference sequence). CDR3 bases: TGTGCCAGTAGTCTGAGTGCAGGGGGATTAAATGAGCAGTTCTTC. Protein product: CASSLSAGGLNEQFF.

This sequence joins TRBV20-1 and TRBJ1-2; D is perhaps TRBD1 (5 bases). Trimming removed 5 bases from V and 5 bases from J, with 9 bases in between. Germline CDR1 DFQATT, CDR2 SNEGSKA (reference sequence). The CDR3 sequence is 11 residues long. The CDR3 bases are TGCAGTGCTCAGGGTTCGTATGGCTACACCTTC. Translation: CSAQGSYGYTF.

The chain links TRBV7-2 to TRBJ2-7, with 16 positions matching TRBD2. The CDR3 runs 18 residues. Trimming removed 5 bases from V and 6 bases from J; junction bases left unmatched: 13. Germline CDR1 SGHTA, CDR2 FQGNSA. CDR3 DNA: TGTGCCAGCAGCCTGGGGACTAGCGGGGGGGCCAGAATCCCCGAGCAGTACTTC. Protein sequence: CASSLGTSGGARIPEQYF. Using reference TRBV7-2 and TRBJ2-7 for the parts outside the CDR3, the full variable domain is GAGVSQSPSNKVTEKGKDVELRCDPISGHTALYWYRQSLGQGLEFLIYFQGNSAPDKSGLPSDRFSAERTGGSVSTLTIQRTQQEDSAVYLCASSLGTSGGARIPEQYFGPGTRLTVT.

V is TRBV19 and J is TRBJ1-5, with D tentatively TRBD1 (6 bases). The CDR3 length is 16 residues. Trimming removed 6 bases from V and 2 bases from J, with 17 bases in between. Germline loops: CDR1 LNHDA, CDR2 SQIVND (reference sequence). CDR3: CASSLTVAGGNQPQHF. The DNA of the CDR3 is TGTGCCAGTAGCCTCACCGTGGCAGGGGGCAATCAGCCCCAGCATTTT.

The chain couples TRBV27 to TRBJ2-1; D might be TRBD1 (5 bases). This CDR3 is built from 15 residues. CDR1 is MNHEY and CDR2 is SMNVEV in the germline V gene (reference sequence). V dropped 0 bases and J dropped 3 bases, with 9 bases sitting between them. The CDR3 loop is CASSLSRVSYNEQFF. CDR3 DNA sequence: TGTGCCAGCAGTTTATCCAGGGTAAGCTACAATGAGCAGTTCTTC.

The chain uses TRBV28 and TRBJ2-2; tentatively, D is TRBD2 (6 bases). Germline-derived CDR1 and CDR2 are MDHEN and SYDVKM. The CDR3 runs 15 residues. The V gene lost 6 bases and the J gene lost 1 base, with 12 bases spanning the gap. DNA for the CDR3: TGTGCCAGCAGCTTCGGAGGGCTGAACACCGGGGAGCTGTTTTTT. Its protein is CASSFGGLNTGELFF.

The chain combines TRBV28 with TRBJ2-1; 12 bases fit TRBD1. CDR3 length: 13 residues. Germline loops: CDR1 MDHEN, CDR2 SYDVKM. J lost 8 bases, V lost 8 bases, and 4 bases had no gene match. CDR3 in amino acids: CASGTGGLYEQFF. The CDR3, as DNA: TGTGCCAGCGGGACAGGGGGCTTGTATGAGCAGTTCTTC. Using reference TRBV28 and TRBJ2-1 for the parts outside the CDR3, the full variable domain is DVKVTQSSRYLVKRTGEKVFLECVQDMDHENMFWYRQDPGLGLRLIYFSYDVKMKEKGDIPEGYSVSREKKERFSLILESASTNQTSMYLCASGTGGLYEQFFGPGTRLTVL.

V gene TRBV7-6 combines with J gene TRBJ2-5; D not resolved. This CDR3 has 13 residues. V lost 1 base and J lost 4, with 7 bases in between. Germline values: CDR1 SGHVS, CDR2 FNYEAQ. CDR3 loop: CASSLVSGETQYF. In DNA, the CDR3 is TGTGCCAGCAGCTTAGTATCGGGAGAGACCCAGTACTTC.

The chain couples TRBV30 to TRBJ1-4, with TRBD1 matching over 8 bases. CDR3 length: 14 amino acids. The junction had 3 bases not matched to a gene; V was cut back by 1 base and J by 5 bases. Germline assignment: CDR1 GTSNPN and CDR2 SVGIG (reference sequence). CDR3 protein: CAWSGRQGNEKLFF. The CDR3 bases are TGTGCCTGGAGTGGAAGACAGGGGAATGAAAAACTGTTTTTT.

The rearrangement uses TRBV30 and TRBJ1-2; 9 bases agree with TRBD1. The CDR3 has 13 residues. Germline-derived CDR1 and CDR2 are GTSNPN and SVGIG (reference sequence). V was pared by 3 bases and J by 2 bases, with 1 base of the junction left unmatched. CDR3 DNA: TGTGCCTGGAGGGGACAGGGCAACTATGGCTACACCTTC. This translates into CAWRGQGNYGYTF.

The V and J genes are TRBV5-1 and TRBJ2-1; D is possibly TRBD2 (6 bases). Germline CDR1 reads SGHRS; CDR2 reads YFSETQ. The CDR3 runs 14 residues. Between the trimmed V and J ends, which lost 5 bases and 0 bases, there was a span of 9 bases. The CDR3 spells CASSGGSSYNEQFF. DNA of the CDR3: TGCGCCAGCAGTGGGGGGAGCTCCTACAATGAGCAGTTCTTC.

The chain has TRBV29-1 and TRBJ2-7; 10 bases fit TRBD1. Germline loops: CDR1 SQVTM, CDR2 ANQGSEA. The CDR3 runs 14 residues. V dropped 6 bases and J dropped 2; count of bases not matched to a gene: 7. The CDR3 nucleotides are TGCAGCGTCAGACCGGGACAGGGGACCTACGAGCAGTACTTC. It is translated as CSVRPGQGTYEQYF.

The J gene is TRBJ1-6, the V gene TRBV28; D is possibly TRBD1 (6 bases). The V gene's germline CDR1 is MDHEN and CDR2 SYDVKM. The CDR3 length is 17 residues. Trimming cost V 7 bases and J 10 bases, with 26 bases left between them. CDR3 residues: CASIERGGSKVYSPLHF. DNA for the CDR3: TGTGCCAGCATCGAAAGGGGGGGGAGTAAGGTTTACTCACCCCTCCACTTT.

CDR3 loop: CSVGDTYEQYF. In nucleotides, the CDR3 is TGCAGCGTTGGGGACACCTACGAGCAGTACTTC. V gene TRBV29-1 combines with J gene TRBJ2-7, with D possibly being TRBD1 (6 bases). This CDR3 has 11 amino acids. Germline CDR1 reads SQVTM; CDR2 reads ANQGSEA. V gave up 4 bases and J gave up 2 bases, with 6 bases separating them.

V usage is TRBV28 and J usage is TRBJ1-1; 10 bases map to TRBD1. Trimming at V came to 5 bases and at J to 2 bases, leaving 8 bases not matched to a gene. CDR1 MDHEN and CDR2 SYDVKM come from the germline V gene. The CDR3 covers 16 residues. The CDR3 region has the DNA TGTGCCAGCAGTCCGGGGACAGGGGCGGGCAACACTGAAGCTTTCTTT. Amino acids: CASSPGTGAGNTEAFF.

V is TRBV18 and J is TRBJ2-3; 13 bases line up with TRBD2. The V segment lost 3 bases and the J segment 4 bases; nucleotides outside the gene matches: 1. This CDR3 contains 15 residues. In germline, CDR1 is KGHSH, CDR2 LQKENI. The CDR3 DNA reads as TGTGCCAGCTCACCGGGACTAGCGGGATCAGATACGCAGTATTTT. Translation: CASSPGLAGSDTQYF.

V gene TRBV5-5 combines with J gene TRBJ1-3; tentatively, D is TRBD1 (5 bases). Trimming left V 4 bases short and J 0 bases short, with 14 bases between. CDR1 is SGHKS and CDR2 is YYEKEE in the germline V gene (reference sequence). The CDR3 contains 16 residues. CDR3 bases: TGTGCCAGCAGCCCCTGGTCCAGGGCCTCTGGAAACACCATATATTTT. Protein: CASSPWSRASGNTIYF.

V usage is TRBV5-5 and J usage is TRBJ2-7; D uncertain. In germline, CDR1 is SGHKS, CDR2 YYEKEE (reference sequence). The CDR3 extends over 9 amino acids. V dropped 7 bases and J dropped 6 bases, with 5 bases sitting between them. The CDR3 here is CASYREQYF. Written as DNA, the CDR3 is TGTGCCAGCTATCGCGAGCAGTACTTC. The entire variable domain, with the rest obtained from reference TRBV5-5 and TRBJ2-7, is as follows: DAGVTQSPTHLIKTRGQQVTLRCSPISGHKSVSWYQQVLGQGPQFIFQYYEKEERGRGNFPDRFSARQFPNYSSELNVNALLLGDSALYLCASYREQYFGPGTRLTVT.

The V gene is TRBV27, the J gene TRBJ2-7, with D perhaps matching TRBD1 (6 bases). The CDR3 has 14 amino acids. Germline assignment: CDR1 MNHEY and CDR2 SMNVEV (reference sequence). Trimming stripped 3 bases from V and 5 bases from J, with 14 bases between. In DNA form, the CDR3 reads TGTGCCAGCAGTTTTCGGGGACAACCCCACGAGCAGTACTTC. Translation: CASSFRGQPHEQYF.

V and J are TRBV7-2 and TRBJ2-7; D unclear. CDR1 and CDR2 from the germline V gene are SGHTA and FQGNSA. The CDR3 has 15 amino acids. Trimming took 1 base from V and 0 from J, leaving 10 bases between them. The CDR3 loop is CASSLVRQRSYEQYF. CDR3 DNA sequence: TGTGCCAGCAGCTTAGTCCGGCAGCGCTCCTACGAGCAGTACTTC.

Written as DNA, the CDR3 is TGCGCCAGCAGTGAGCAGGGTCCCAGCACAGATACGCAGTATTTT. This sequence encodes CASSEQGPSTDTQYF. V gene TRBV10-1 combines with J gene TRBJ2-3, with D possibly being TRBD1 (5 bases). The V end lost 2 bases, the J end lost 0 bases, and 9 bases lay between the germline ends. The germline CDR1 and CDR2 sequences are WNHNN and SYGVQD (reference sequence). The length of the CDR3 is 15 residues.